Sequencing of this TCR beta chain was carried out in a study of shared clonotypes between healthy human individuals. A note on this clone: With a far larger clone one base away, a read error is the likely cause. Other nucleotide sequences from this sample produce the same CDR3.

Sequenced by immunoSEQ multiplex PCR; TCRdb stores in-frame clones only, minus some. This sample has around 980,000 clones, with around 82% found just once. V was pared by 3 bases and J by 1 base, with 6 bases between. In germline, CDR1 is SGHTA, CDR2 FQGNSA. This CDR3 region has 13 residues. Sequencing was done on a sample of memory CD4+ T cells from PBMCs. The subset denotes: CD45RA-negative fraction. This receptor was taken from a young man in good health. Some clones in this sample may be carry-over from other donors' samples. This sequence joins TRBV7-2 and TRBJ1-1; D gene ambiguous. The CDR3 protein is CASSFSQNTEAFF. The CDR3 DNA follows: TGTGCCAGCAGCTTTTCCCAGAACACTGAAGCTTTCTTT.